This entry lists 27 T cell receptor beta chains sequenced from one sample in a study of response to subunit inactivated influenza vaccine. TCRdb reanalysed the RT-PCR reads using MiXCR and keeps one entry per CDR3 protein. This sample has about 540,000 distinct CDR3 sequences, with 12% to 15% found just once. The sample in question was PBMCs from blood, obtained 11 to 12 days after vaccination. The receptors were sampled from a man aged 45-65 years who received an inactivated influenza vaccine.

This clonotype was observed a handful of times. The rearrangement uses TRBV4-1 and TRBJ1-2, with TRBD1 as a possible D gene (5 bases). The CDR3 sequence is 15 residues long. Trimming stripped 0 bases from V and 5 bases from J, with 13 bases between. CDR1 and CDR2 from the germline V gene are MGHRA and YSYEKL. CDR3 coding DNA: TGCGCCAGCAGCCAAGATGTGCAGGGAAATTATGGCTACACCTTC. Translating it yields CASSQDVQGNYGYTF.

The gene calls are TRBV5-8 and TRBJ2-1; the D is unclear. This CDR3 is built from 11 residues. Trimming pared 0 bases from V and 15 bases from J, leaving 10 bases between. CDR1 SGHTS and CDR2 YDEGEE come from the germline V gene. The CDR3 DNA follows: TGTGCCAGCAGCTTGGCGTCCCGGGCGTTCTTC. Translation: CASSLASRAFF.

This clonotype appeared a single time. The CDR3 DNA reads as TGTGCCAGCAGTTTAGGAGTGGGGGCGCGAGAGACCCAGTACTTC. Protein product: CASSLGVGARETQYF. The chain uses TRBV12-3 or TRBV12-4 and TRBJ2-5, with D possibly being TRBD1 (6 bases). This CDR3 is built from 15 residues. V was cut by 1 base and J by 4 bases, with 13 bases left in between.

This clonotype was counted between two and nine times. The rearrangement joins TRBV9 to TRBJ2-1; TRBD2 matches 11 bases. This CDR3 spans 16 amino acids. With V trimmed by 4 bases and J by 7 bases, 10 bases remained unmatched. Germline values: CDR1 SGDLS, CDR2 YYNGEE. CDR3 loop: CASSSLSGGARNEQFF. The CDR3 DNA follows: TGTGCCAGCAGCTCCCTTAGCGGGGGGGCCCGTAATGAGCAGTTCTTC.

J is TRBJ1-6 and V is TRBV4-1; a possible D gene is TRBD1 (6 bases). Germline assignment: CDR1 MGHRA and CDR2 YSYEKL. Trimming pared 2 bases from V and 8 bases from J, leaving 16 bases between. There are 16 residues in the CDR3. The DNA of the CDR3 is TGCGCCAGCAGCCAACTATGGACAGAGGGTTATTCACCCCTCCACTTT. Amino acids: CASSQLWTEGYSPLHF.

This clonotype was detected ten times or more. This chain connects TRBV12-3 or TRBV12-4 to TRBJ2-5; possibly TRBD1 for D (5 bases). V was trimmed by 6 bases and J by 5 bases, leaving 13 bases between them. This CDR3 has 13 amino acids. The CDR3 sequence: CASRPQGVETQYF. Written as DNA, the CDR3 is TGTGCCAGCAGGCCCCAGGGTGTGGAGACCCAGTACTTC.

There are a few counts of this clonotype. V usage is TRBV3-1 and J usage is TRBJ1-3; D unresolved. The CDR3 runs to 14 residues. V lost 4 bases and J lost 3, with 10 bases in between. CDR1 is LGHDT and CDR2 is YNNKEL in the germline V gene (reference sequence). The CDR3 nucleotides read TGTGCCAGCAGCCTCCGCGGGGTTGGAAACACCATATATTTT. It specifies CASSLRGVGNTIYF.

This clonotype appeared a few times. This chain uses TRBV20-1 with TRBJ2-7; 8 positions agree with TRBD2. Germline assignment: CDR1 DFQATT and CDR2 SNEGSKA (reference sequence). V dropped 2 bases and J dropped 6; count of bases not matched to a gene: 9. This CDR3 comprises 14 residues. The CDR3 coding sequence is TGCAGTGCTAGATCCCACGCGGGAGGTTTCGAGCAGTACTTC. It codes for CSARSHAGGFEQYF.

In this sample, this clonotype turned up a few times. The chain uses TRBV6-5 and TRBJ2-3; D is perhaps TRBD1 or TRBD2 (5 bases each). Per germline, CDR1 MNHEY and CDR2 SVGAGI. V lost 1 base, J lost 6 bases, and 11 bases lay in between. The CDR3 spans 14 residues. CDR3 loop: CASSYLGEGDTQYF. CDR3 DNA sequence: TGTGCCAGCAGTTACTTGGGCGAGGGGGATACGCAGTATTTT.

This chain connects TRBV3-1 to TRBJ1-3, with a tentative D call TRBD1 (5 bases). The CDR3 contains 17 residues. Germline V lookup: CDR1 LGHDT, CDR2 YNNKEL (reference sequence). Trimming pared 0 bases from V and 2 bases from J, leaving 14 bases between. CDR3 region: CASSQDMGGIAGNTIYF. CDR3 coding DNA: TGTGCCAGCAGCCAAGATATGGGGGGAATTGCTGGAAACACCATATATTTT.

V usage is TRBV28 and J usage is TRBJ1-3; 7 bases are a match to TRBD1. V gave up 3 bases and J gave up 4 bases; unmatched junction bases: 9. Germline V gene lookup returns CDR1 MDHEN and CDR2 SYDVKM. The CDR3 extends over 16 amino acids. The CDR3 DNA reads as TGTGCCAGCAGTTTCTTCGGGACAGTCTTCGGAAACACCATATATTTT. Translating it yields CASSFFGTVFGNTIYF. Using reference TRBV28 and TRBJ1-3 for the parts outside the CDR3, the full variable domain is DVKVTQSSRYLVKRTGEKVFLECVQDMDHENMFWYRQDPGLGLRLIYFSYDVKMKEKGDIPEGYSVSREKKERFSLILESASTNQTSMYLCASSFFGTVFGNTIYFGEGSWLTVV.

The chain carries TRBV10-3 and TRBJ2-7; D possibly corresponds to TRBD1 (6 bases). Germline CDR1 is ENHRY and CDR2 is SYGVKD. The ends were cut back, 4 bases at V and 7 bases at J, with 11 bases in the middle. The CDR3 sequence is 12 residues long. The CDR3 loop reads CAISGTGREQYF. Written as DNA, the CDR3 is TGTGCCATCAGTGGAACAGGGAGAGAGCAGTACTTC.

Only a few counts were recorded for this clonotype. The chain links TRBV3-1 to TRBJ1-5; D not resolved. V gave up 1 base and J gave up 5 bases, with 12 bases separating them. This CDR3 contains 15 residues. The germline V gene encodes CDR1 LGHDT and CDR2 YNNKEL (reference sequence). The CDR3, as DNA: TGTGCCAGCAGCCAAGTCTTAGGGTGGGATCAGCCCCAGCATTTT. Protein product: CASSQVLGWDQPQHF. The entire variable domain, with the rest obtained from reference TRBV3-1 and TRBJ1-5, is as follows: DTAVSQTPKYLVTQMGNDKSIKCEQNLGHDTMYWYKQDSKKFLKIMFSYNNKELIINETVPNRFSPKSPDKAHLNLHINSLELGDSAVYFCASSQVLGWDQPQHFGDGTRLSIL.

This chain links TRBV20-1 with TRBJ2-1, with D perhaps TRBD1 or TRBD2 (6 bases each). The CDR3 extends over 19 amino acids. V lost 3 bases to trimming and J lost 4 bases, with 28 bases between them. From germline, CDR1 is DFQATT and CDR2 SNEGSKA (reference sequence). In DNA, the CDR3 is TGCAGTGCTAGCCCGGCCCCACTCCCAGGAGGGGGGCAATACAATGAGCAGTTCTTC. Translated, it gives CSASPAPLPGGGQYNEQFF.

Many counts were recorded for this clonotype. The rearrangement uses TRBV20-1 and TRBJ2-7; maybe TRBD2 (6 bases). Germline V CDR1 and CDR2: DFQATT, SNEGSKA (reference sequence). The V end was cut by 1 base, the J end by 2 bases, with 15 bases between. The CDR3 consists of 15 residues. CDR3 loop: CSARALGGDPYEQYF. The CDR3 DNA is TGCAGTGCTAGAGCCCTCGGAGGGGATCCCTACGAGCAGTACTTC.

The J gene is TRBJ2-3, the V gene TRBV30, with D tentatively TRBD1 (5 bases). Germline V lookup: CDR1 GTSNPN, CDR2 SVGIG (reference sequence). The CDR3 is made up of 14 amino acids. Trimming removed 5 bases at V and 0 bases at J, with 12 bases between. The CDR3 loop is CAWGAGTSTDTQYF. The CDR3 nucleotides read TGTGCCTGGGGGGCAGGTACTAGCACAGATACGCAGTATTTT.

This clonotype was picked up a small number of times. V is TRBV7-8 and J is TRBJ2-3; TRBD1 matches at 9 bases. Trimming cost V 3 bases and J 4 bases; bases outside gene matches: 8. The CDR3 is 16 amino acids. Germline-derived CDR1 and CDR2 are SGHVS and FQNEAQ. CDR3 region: CASSFTGTGSSDTQYF. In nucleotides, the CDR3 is TGTGCCAGCAGCTTCACCGGGACAGGGTCATCAGATACGCAGTATTTT.

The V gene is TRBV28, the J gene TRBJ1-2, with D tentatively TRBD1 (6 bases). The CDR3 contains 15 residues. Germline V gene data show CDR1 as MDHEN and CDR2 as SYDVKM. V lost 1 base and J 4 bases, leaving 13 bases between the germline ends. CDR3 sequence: CASSLSGGLSYGYTF. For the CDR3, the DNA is TGTGCCAGCAGTTTATCTGGGGGCTTAAGCTATGGCTACACCTTC.

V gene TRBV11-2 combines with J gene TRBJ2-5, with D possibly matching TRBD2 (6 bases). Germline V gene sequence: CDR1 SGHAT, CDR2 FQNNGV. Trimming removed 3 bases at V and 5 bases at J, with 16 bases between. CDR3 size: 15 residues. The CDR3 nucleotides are TGTGCCAGCAGCTTGGGGGGTGAAAGATTGGAGACCCAGTACTTC. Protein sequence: CASSLGGERLETQYF.

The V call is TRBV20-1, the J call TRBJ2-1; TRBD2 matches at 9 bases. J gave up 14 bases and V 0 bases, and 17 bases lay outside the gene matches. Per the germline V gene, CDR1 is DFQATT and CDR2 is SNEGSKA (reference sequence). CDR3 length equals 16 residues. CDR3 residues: CSARDLGSGSGRGEFF. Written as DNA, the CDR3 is TGCAGTGCTAGAGATCTCGGTAGCGGGAGCGGTCGCGGAGAGTTCTTC.

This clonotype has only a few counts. CDR3 bases: TGTGCCAGCACGACCGAGTTCTTTAGCACAGATACGCAGTATTTT. Translated, it gives CASTTEFFSTDTQYF. The chain carries TRBV7-9 and TRBJ2-3; D not resolved. CDR3 size: 15 residues. CDR1 SEHNR and CDR2 FQNEAQ come from the germline V gene (reference sequence). V was shortened by 7 bases and J by 0 bases, with 14 bases between the two germline ends.

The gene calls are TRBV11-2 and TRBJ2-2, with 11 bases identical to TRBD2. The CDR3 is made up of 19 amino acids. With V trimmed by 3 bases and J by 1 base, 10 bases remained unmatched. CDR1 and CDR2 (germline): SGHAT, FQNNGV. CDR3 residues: CASSFPPALAGVNTGELFF. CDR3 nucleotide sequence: TGTGCCAGCAGCTTCCCCCCCGCACTAGCGGGGGTGAACACCGGGGAGCTGTTTTTT.

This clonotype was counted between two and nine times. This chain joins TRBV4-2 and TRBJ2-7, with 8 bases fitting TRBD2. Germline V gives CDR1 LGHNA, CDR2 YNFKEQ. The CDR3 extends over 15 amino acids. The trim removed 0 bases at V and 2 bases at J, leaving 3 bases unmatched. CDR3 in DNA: TGTGCCAGCAGCCAAGATCGGGAGGGCCCCTACGAGCAGTACTTC. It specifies CASSQDREGPYEQYF.

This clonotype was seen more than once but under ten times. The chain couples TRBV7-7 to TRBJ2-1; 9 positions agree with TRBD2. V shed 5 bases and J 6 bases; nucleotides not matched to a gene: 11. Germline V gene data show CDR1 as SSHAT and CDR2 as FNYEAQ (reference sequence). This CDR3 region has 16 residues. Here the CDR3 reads CASSPPPAGGSNEQFF. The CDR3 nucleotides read TGTGCCAGCAGCCCCCCCCCGGCGGGAGGGAGCAATGAGCAGTTCTTC.

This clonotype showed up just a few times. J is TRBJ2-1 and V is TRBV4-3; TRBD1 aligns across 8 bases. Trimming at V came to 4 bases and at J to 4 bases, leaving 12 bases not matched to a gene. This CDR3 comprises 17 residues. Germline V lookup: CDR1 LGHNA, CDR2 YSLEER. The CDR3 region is CASSRLPGQGFYNEQFF. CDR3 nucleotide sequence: TGCGCCAGCAGCCGATTGCCCGGACAGGGTTTTTACAATGAGCAGTTCTTC.

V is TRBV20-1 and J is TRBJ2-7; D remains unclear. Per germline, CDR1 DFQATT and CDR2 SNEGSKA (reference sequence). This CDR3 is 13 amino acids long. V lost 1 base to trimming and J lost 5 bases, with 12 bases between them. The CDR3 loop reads CSARVPGSHEQYF. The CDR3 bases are TGCAGTGCTAGAGTTCCAGGTTCACACGAGCAGTACTTC.

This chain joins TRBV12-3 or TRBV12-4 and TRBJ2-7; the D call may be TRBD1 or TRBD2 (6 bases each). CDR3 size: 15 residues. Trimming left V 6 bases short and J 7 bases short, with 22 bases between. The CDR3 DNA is TGTGCCAGCAGGCCCGCCGGAGGGGGTACCGGAGAGCAGTACTTC. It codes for CASRPAGGGTGEQYF.